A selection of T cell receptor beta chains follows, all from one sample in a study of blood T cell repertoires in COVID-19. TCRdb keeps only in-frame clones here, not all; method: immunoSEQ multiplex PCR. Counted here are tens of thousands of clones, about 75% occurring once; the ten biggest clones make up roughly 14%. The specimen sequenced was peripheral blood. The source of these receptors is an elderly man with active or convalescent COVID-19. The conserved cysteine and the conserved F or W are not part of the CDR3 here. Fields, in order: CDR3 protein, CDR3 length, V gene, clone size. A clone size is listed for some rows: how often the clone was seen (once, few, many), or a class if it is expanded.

ASSQIRGLQETQY | 13 | TRBV3-1/TRBV3-2 | NA
ASSTGSNQPQH | 11 | TRBV2 | few
ASRTDRRNSPLH | 12 | TRBV2 | NA
ATHEGQKYGYT | 11 | TRBV10-3 | NA
ASSSSGRGETQY | 12 | TRBV18 | NA
ASSPQGFGYEQY | 12 | TRBV18 | NA
ASSLGSTNEQF | 11 | TRBV7-9 | NA
ASSYDRLYYGYT | 12 | TRBV7-9 | NA
ASSPGQGVNEQF | 12 | TRBV19 | NA
ASRGTGRGTDTQY | 13 | TRBV28 | NA
SASLLGWTSGRNQETQY | 17 | TRBV20-1 | NA
ASSPFMAHQPQH | 12 | TRBV28 | few
ASSRTGTDTQY | 11 | TRBV4-2 | NA
ASSQGQGAGETQY | 13 | TRBV4-3 | once
ASSSLAKNIQY | 11 | TRBV27 | NA
ASGSHPVDNEQF | 12 | TRBV27 | NA
ASSFLDSYNEQF | 12 | TRBV5-1 | NA
ASSQEDSLGELF | 12 | TRBV4-3 | NA
ASRVDRFTDTQY | 12 | TRBV2 | NA
AISESAGPHSYEQY | 14 | TRBV10-3 | NA
AWSNGLFGSSYNEQF | 15 | TRBV30 | NA
ASSASGTSLS | 10 | TRBV9 | NA
ASSIDRRARGGQPQH | 15 | TRBV19 | NA
ASSPPGLILNNEQF | 14 | TRBV14 | NA
ASSVASGSPDTQY | 13 | TRBV9 | NA
TSSQRGPNGTTRDEQF | 16 | TRBV1 | few
ASSYSPDRAGTDTQY | 15 | TRBV6-2/TRBV6-3 | NA
ASSYSIWQYSYEQY | 14 | TRBV6-5 | NA
ASSTTTGYMAYNSPLH | 16 | TRBV11-2 | few
ASSLGTGGRLS | 11 | TRBV5-6 | many
ASSDPLSGLSTEAF | 14 | TRBV6-1 | few
ASSLKRASKSSSGANVLT | 18 | TRBV5-1 | NA
ASSLQYNEQF | 10 | TRBV28 | NA
ASSLGRLPYEQY | 12 | TRBV5-6 | NA
SVAGTGSTDTQY | 12 | TRBV29-1 | NA
ASSLNRIYEQY | 11 | TRBV28 | few
ASSAVYEQY | 9 | TRBV10-1 | NA
ASSFFQGFTGELF | 13 | TRBV7-9 | NA
ASSRTGGGYT | 10 | TRBV12-3/TRBV12-4 | NA
SGARGTGAYEQY | 12 | TRBV29-1 | once